The rows below give T cell receptor beta chains drawn from one sample of a study of T cell responses to AZD1222 COVID-19 vaccine. Profiling relied on immunoSEQ multiplex PCR, and the TCRdb table lists in-frame clones only, not all of them. This sample yields 110,000 to 150,000 clones, of which about 92% are seen a single time; around 3% belongs to the top ten. Sequencing used peripheral blood, obtained on day 0 of AZD1222 vaccination. These receptors were taken from an adult in good health. Both conserved end residues are part of each CDR3. Each record gives: clone size, J gene, V gene, D gene, CDR3 DNA, CDR3 protein. D genes are given only for firm matches. Rows give clone size only sometimes, using once, few, many, or a class for an expanded clone.

-	TRBJ2-7	TRBV29-1	-	TGCAGCGTTGAAGGCGACTACGAGCAGTACTTC	CSVEGDYEQYF
-	TRBJ2-1	TRBV7-7	-	TGTGCCAGCAGCGTAGGGGGGGGCAATGAGCAGTTCTTC	CASSVGGGNEQFF
-	TRBJ2-3	TRBV12-3/TRBV12-4	-	TGTGCCAGCAGCTGGACAGACGCACAGGCCGTTTTT	CASSWTDAQAVF
once	TRBJ1-2	TRBV27	TRBD1	TGTGCCAGCAGTTTATCGGGACAGGGGGCCCTTGGCTACACCTTC	CASSLSGQGALGYTF
-	TRBJ1-3	TRBV7-2	-	TGTGCCAGCAGCTTATGGGATGGAAACACCATATATTTT	CASSLWDGNTIYF
-	TRBJ2-1	TRBV11-2	-	TGTGCCAGCAGCTTAGATAACAATGAGCAGTTCTTC	CASSLDNNEQFF
-	TRBJ2-1	TRBV7-7	TRBD2	TGTGCCAGCAGCCCTCTCGTAAAGGGAGGGGAGCAGTTCTTC	CASSPLVKGGEQFF
-	TRBJ2-2	TRBV2	TRBD1	TGTGCCAGCAGTCTTACCACAGGGGGTTCGAACACCGGGGAGCTGTTTTTT	CASSLTTGGSNTGELFF
-	TRBJ1-2	TRBV10-3	-	TGTGCCATCAGTGAGGCTTTAGGCAGGAACTTCTTC	CAISEALGRNFF
-	TRBJ1-5	TRBV19	-	TGTGCCAGTAGTATAGAGGCGGGTGTCTTCAATCAGCCCCAGCATTTT	CASSIEAGVFNQPQHF
-	TRBJ1-1	TRBV9	-	TGTGCCAGCAGCGTAGCCACCGGGACAGAAGCTTTCTTT	CASSVATGTEAFF
-	TRBJ1-1	TRBV11-2	-	TGTGCCAGCAGCTTAGAAGGGTACAGACTTGAAGCTTTCTTT	CASSLEGYRLEAFF
-	TRBJ2-2	TRBV4-2	-	TGTGCCAGCAGCCGACCGGGACTCAACACCGGGGAGCTGTTTTTT	CASSRPGLNTGELFF
few	TRBJ1-6	TRBV5-6	TRBD1	TGTGCCAGCAGCTTGGGACAGGGTCTGGGTTCACCCCTCCACTTT	CASSLGQGLGSPLHF
-	TRBJ1-2	TRBV19	TRBD1	TGTGCCAGTACCTCAACACGACAGGGGTGGTATGGCTACACCTTC	CASTSTRQGWYGYTF
-	TRBJ1-5	TRBV28	-	TGTGCCAGCAGTTTAAAGGGTTTGGGGTTTCAGCCCCAGCATTTT	CASSLKGLGFQPQHF
-	TRBJ1-5	TRBV6-9	-	TGTGCCAGCAGTTCTAACACGGGAGATCAGCCCCAGCATTTT	CASSSNTGDQPQHF
-	TRBJ2-2	TRBV11-2	TRBD2	TGTGCCAGCAGCCTATCAATAGCGGGAGGGAACACCGGGGAGCTGTTTTTT	CASSLSIAGGNTGELFF
-	TRBJ2-3	TRBV30	-	TGTGCCTGGAGTGTTCGAGGTTCCACAGATACGCAGTATTTT	CAWSVRGSTDTQYF
-	TRBJ1-1	TRBV19	-	TGTGCCAGTAGTTTTATTGGCGGTGAAGCTTTCTTT	CASSFIGGEAFF
-	TRBJ2-7	TRBV5-4	-	TGTGCCAGCGGCAAACAGGGACCCTACGAGCAGTACTTC	CASGKQGPYEQYF
-	TRBJ2-3	TRBV5-1	TRBD1	TGCGCCAGCAGTTGGACAGGGTTACGAACGACAGATACGCAGTATTTT	CASSWTGLRTTDTQYF
-	TRBJ2-1	TRBV7-9	TRBD2	TGTGCCAGCAGCTTAGCGCGCGGACTAGCGGGAGGGCCCAGGAATGAGCAGTTCTTC	CASSLARGLAGGPRNEQFF
-	TRBJ1-1	TRBV7-9	-	TGTGCCAGCAGCTTAGAGGGGGGTCGCTCCACTGAAGCTTTCTTT	CASSLEGGRSTEAFF
-	TRBJ1-2	TRBV12-3/TRBV12-4	-	TGTGCCAGCAGCCCGGGTAGAGAGGACGGATCCACCTTC	CASSPGREDGSTF
-	TRBJ2-1	TRBV7-8	TRBD2	TGTGCCAGCAGCCCTACAGCGGGACTTCGCAATGAGCAGTTCTTC	CASSPTAGLRNEQFF
-	TRBJ1-3	TRBV7-6	-	TGTGCCAGCAGCTTCCCGTACAAAATCCAAGGAAACACCATATATTTT	CASSFPYKIQGNTIYF
-	TRBJ2-5	TRBV7-2	TRBD2	TGTGCCAGCAGCCAGTATCGGACTAGCGGGCAGCAAGAGACCCAGTACTTC	CASSQYRTSGQQETQYF
once	TRBJ1-2	TRBV6-5	-	TGTGCCAGCAGCCGGTCTCAGGGGCCCACTGGGGGCTACACCTTC	CASSRSQGPTGGYTF
-	TRBJ2-3	TRBV28	-	TGTGCCAGCAGTTTGACAGCCCCCCGCACAGATACGCAGTATTTT	CASSLTAPRTDTQYF
-	TRBJ2-2	TRBV19	-	TGTGCCTCCCAGGAAGACTACGGCACCGGGGAGCTGTTTTTT	CASQEDYGTGELFF
-	TRBJ2-6	TRBV4-1	-	TGCGCCAGCAGCCAAGTCGTGCTCTCTGGGGCCAACGTCCTGACTTTC	CASSQVVLSGANVLTF